The sequence of this T cell receptor (beta chain) was determined in a study of molecular identifiers for immune sequencing clone quantification (dated by TCRdb to the late 2010s). Regarding the research as a whole: For a replicate experiment, the RNA from either 20,000 or 100,000 naive CD8 T cells was divided into five aliquots, and four of those aliquots went on to sequencing. The study was a methods study using CD8 T cells to benchmark molecular-identifier clustering-based TCR repertoire sequencing (MIDCIRS) and TCR RNA copy counting. On the study overall, not on this receptor specifically: Without barcode sub-clustering, chimeric consensus sequences inflated TCR diversity; chimeras reached as high as 47%. Clones above 20 RNA copies held over 99% of molecules in CMV-specific effector cells but under 1% in naive cells. Even against a background of one million naive CD8 T cells, spiked-in Jurkat TCR RNA amounting to a single cell's worth was reported to be detectable. Highly expanded clone sizes could be underestimated because identical TCR molecules may share a barcode. Spiked-in Jurkat TCR RNA (roughly 10 copies' worth), which is not part of the donor repertoire, was contained in the naive libraries. Around 2.9 recovered TCR RNA copies per cell were obtained by modeling, versus 9 to 10 by digital PCR, implying a capture efficiency of about 30%.

Sequences LGHDT (CDR1) and YNNKEL (CDR2) are obtained from the germline V gene (reference sequence). There are 17 amino acids in the CDR3, from cysteine to phenylalanine inclusive. The entry retains the CDR3 DNA only, 51 bases that are in frame from base 1. Receptor amplification or capture employed PCR. The listed sequencing device is Illumina HiSeq 4000. Preparation of bulk TCR libraries followed a previously described approach, with the TCR primers listed in Table S5. Total RNA was purified with the Qiagen AllPrep DNA/RNA kit. Before any analysis, reads coming from multiple sequencing runs of the same library were combined into one pool. The authors processed their data as follows. Only reads with exact TCR constant sequence were kept, trimmed to 150 nt, and grouped by their 12-nt molecular barcodes. Reads within each barcode group were sub-clustered using a 15% Levenshtein threshold, and quality-weighted consensus sequences were constructed for each RNA molecule. Non-functional sequences were filtered out, along with any lower-count sequence sitting one edit away from another sequence. Based on a fit of two negative binomial distributions, barcode sub-clusters having less than 20% of the maximum read count were discarded. TCRdb reprocessing: public reads trimmed at Q25 with fastp, clones called with MiXCR, in-frame beta chains kept. Entries are consolidated by CDR3 protein sequence, retaining the most common genes and DNA. In this record, the V and J calls reflect TCRdb's handling and not the investigators' own analysis. In this sample the table shows about 640,000 distinct CDR3 sequences, 20% of which occur a single time. The ten largest clonotypes hold 0.7% to 1% of the sample.

Concerning this clonotype: Its antigen is still unknown. A read error may account for a junction end that differs from germline.

Naive CD8 T cell libraries were made from approximately 22,000 to 940,000 sorted cells using 10%, 30% or 50% of purified RNA. On a BD FACSAria II, naive CD8 T cells were FACS-sorted as CD8+CD4-CCR7+CD45RA+ and collected into RLT Plus buffer. Nine to eleven TCR copies' worth of Jurkat RNA were spiked into about 20,000-1,000,000 naive CD8 T cell samples to test detection sensitivity. CD8 T cells were enriched using RosetteSep CD8+ T Cell Enrichment Cocktail and Ficoll-Paque, and the enriched cells then underwent ACK red cell lysis. This chain joins TRBV3-1 to TRBJ2-4; there is no confident call for the D gene. The TCR sequence derives from a human donor in good health. Some libraries in this study had Jurkat cell RNA spiked in. Specimen: naive CD8+ T cells from blood, with Jurkat cell RNA spiked in. The sample's cell subset or site label, decoded: FACS-sorted CD8+CD4-CCR7+CD45RA+ naive T cells. In nucleotides, the sequence is TGTGCCAGTAGCCAAGGTCGGCAGCCCTTAACCAAAAACATTCAGTACTTC. This sequence encodes CASSQGRQPLTKNIQYF.